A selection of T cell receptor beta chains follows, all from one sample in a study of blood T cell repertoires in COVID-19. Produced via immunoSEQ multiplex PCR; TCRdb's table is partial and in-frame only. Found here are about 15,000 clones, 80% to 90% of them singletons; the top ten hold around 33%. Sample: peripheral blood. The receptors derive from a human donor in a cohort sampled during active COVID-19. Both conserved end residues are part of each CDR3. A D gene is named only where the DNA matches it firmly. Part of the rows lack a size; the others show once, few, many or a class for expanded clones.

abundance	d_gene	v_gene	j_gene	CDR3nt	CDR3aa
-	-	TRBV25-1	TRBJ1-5	TGTGCCAGCAGTGATCGAGGAAATCAGCCCCAGCATTTT	CASSDRGNQPQHF
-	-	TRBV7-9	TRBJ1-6	TGTGCCAGCAGCTTAGTTCGGCAGGGTCGACTTTCACCCCTCCACTTT	CASSLVRQGRLSPLHF
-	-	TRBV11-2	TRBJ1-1	TGTGCCAGCAGCCTTGAGAATATAGAAAACACTGAAGCTTTCTTT	CASSLENIENTEAFF
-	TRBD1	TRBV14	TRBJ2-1	TGTGCCAGCAACCCCTTCGGGACAGGCCACAATGAGCAGTTCTTC	CASNPFGTGHNEQFF
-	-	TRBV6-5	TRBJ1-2	TGTGCCAGCAGTTACTCGAGAGGGATAAACTATGGCTACACCTTC	CASSYSRGINYGYTF
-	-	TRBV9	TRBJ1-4	TGTGCCAGCAGCGTAGGCCAGGCTTCAACTAATGAAAAACTGTTTTTT	CASSVGQASTNEKLFF
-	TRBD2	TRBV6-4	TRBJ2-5	TGTGCCAGCAGTGACACTAGCGGGAGGGCCGGAGAGACCCAGTACTTC	CASSDTSGRAGETQYF
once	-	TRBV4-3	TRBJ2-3	TGCGCCAGCAGCCGACAACACTACGTGGCGGGATACACAGATACGCAGTATTTT	CASSRQHYVAGYTDTQYF
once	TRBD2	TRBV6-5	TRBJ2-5	TGTGCCAGCAGTTCTCTAGCGGGGGTGGAGACCCAGTACTTC	CASSSLAGVETQYF
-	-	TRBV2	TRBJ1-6	TGTGCCAGTCAACCGGACAGCCCACCCCTCCACTTT	CASQPDSPPLHF
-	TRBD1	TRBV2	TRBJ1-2	TGTGCCAGCAGGGCACAGGGGGAGAGGTCTTATGGCTACACCTTC	CASRAQGERSYGYTF
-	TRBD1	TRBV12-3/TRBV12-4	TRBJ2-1	TGTGCCAGCAGCCCACAGGGGGGCAATGAGCAGTTCTTC	CASSPQGGNEQFF
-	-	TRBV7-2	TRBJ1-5	TGTGCCAGCAGCCTATCAGGGTCTGGCAATCAGCCCCAGCATTTT	CASSLSGSGNQPQHF
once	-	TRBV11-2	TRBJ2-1	TGTGCCAGCAGCTTAGGACTTGAGCAGTTCTTC	CASSLGLEQFF
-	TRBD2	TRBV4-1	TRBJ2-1	TGCGCCAGCAGCCAAAGCCTAGCGGGAGTACCCACGGGTGAGCAGTTCTTC	CASSQSLAGVPTGEQFF
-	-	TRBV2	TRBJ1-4	TGTGCCAGCAGTCCTCTGGGGGCCGGTAATGAAAAACTGTTTTTT	CASSPLGAGNEKLFF
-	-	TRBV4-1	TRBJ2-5	TGCGCCAGCAGCCCCCTAGAGGGTATGGAAGCCCGGGCCCAGTACTTC	CASSPLEGMEARAQYF
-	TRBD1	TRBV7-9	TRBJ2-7	TGTGCCAGCAGCTGGGGACAGGAATATTACTTCTACGAGCAGTACTTC	CASSWGQEYYFYEQYF
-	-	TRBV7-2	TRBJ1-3	TGTGCCAGCAGTAAAACCGACAGGAAGGCTGGAAACACCATATATTTT	CASSKTDRKAGNTIYF
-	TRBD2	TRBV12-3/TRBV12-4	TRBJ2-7	TGTGCCAGCAGTTTCGGGGGGGTAGACGAGCAGTACTTC	CASSFGGVDEQYF
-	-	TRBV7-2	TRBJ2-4	TGTGCCAGCAGCCCGCCGTCGACATCAAACATTCAGTACTTC	CASSPPSTSNIQYF
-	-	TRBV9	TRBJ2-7	TGTGCCAGCAGCCCCCCTAGCGCCGCCTACGAGCAGTACTTC	CASSPPSAAYEQYF
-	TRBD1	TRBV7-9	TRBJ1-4	TGTGCCAGCAGCTCCTCGAGACAGGGCCGGGAAAAACTGTTTTTT	CASSSSRQGREKLFF
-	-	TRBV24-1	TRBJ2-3	TGTGCCACCAGTGACCGGGTGGGGGGGGGCGTATTAAGCACAGATACGCAGTATTTT	CATSDRVGGGVLSTDTQYF
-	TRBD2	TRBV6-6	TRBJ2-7	TGTGCCAGCAGTACGGGGGGCTCCTACGAGCAGTACTTC	CASSTGGSYEQYF
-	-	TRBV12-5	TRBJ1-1	TGTGCTAGTGGGGAGGGGGGGACTGAAGCTTTCTTT	CASGEGGTEAFF
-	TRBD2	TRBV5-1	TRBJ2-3	TGCGCCAGCAGCCCTACGGGGGGGGCTAGCGGGGCGGCAGATACGCAGTATTTT	CASSPTGGASGAADTQYF
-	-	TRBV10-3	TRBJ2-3	TGTGCCATCAGGGCCCCTAGCCCCACAGATACGCAGTATTTT	CAIRAPSPTDTQYF
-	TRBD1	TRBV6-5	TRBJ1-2	TGTGCCAGCAGGATGGACAGGAACTATGGCTACACCTTC	CASRMDRNYGYTF